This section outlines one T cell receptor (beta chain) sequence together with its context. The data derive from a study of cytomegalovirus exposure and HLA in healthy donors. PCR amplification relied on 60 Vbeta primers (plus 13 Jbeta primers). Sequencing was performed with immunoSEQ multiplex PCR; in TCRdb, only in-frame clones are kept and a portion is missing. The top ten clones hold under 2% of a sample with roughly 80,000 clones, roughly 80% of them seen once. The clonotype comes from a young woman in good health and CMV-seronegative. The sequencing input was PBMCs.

The CDR3 sequence: CASSGPGTGSTGELFF. DNA of the CDR3: TGCGCCAGCAGCGGGCCCGGGACAGGGTCCACCGGGGAGCTGTTTTTT. This chain connects TRBV5-1 to TRBJ2-2, with 9 bases identical to TRBD1. The ends lost 4 bases at V and 4 bases at J; junction bases unmatched: 8. This CDR3 spans 16 amino acids. Germline CDR1 SGHRS, CDR2 YFSETQ.